Each of the 32 T cell receptor beta chains below was sequenced from the same sample in a study of spatial heterogeneity in lung cancer. Time point indicated: blood at routine non-recurrence follow-up after resection. One entry per CDR3 protein results from TCRdb running MiXCR on the 5' RACE reads. The sample yields over 35,000 distinct CDR3 sequences, about 10% seen once. The sequenced sample was PBMCs, obtained at follow-up. These receptors all stem from a female donor with early-stage non-small cell lung cancer.

This clonotype appeared many times. The chain links TRBV2 to TRBJ2-7; 14 bases fit TRBD2. The germline V gene has CDR1 SNHLY and CDR2 FYNNEI. After removal of 1 base from V and 0 bases from J, the junction contained 8 bases not matched to a gene. The CDR3 spans 19 residues. CDR3 DNA: TGTGCCAGCAGTGAAGGTCTGGGACTAGCGGGGGAGAGCTCCTACGAGCAGTACTTC. This translates into CASSEGLGLAGESSYEQYF.

This clonotype has just a few counts. The chain uses TRBV6-6 and TRBJ2-3; tentatively, D is TRBD2 (6 bases). The CDR3 is 14 amino acids. Germline V lookup: CDR1 MNHNY, CDR2 SVGAGI (reference sequence). V lost 7 bases to trimming and J lost 0 bases, with 11 bases between them. The CDR3 loop is CASMGTPSTDTQYF. The DNA for the CDR3 is TGTGCCAGCATGGGGACTCCGAGCACAGATACGCAGTATTTT.

This clonotype showed up many times. This sequence joins TRBV28 and TRBJ1-1; 8 bases match TRBD1. The CDR3 consists of 15 residues. Germline V gives CDR1 MDHEN, CDR2 SYDVKM. The junction had 7 bases not matched to a gene; V was cut back by 3 bases and J by 4 bases. The CDR3 DNA reads as TGTGCCAGCAGTTTGAGGGGACAGGAAATCACTGAAGCTTTCTTT. This sequence encodes CASSLRGQEITEAFF.

This clonotype was seen ten or more times. This rearrangement joins TRBV9 to TRBJ1-2; D might be TRBD1 (5 bases). Germline CDR1 is SGDLS and CDR2 is YYNGEE. The V gene lost 5 bases and the J gene lost 4 bases, with 12 bases spanning the gap. This CDR3 comprises 13 residues. CDR3 in DNA: TGTGCCAGCAGGAGGGGCGACCTCTATGGCTACACCTTC. Its protein product is CASRRGDLYGYTF.

The genes are TRBV7-2 and TRBJ2-3, with unresolved D. The CDR3 contains 16 residues. Per the germline V gene, CDR1 is SGHTA and CDR2 is FQGNSA. Deletions cut 3 bases from V and 0 bases from J, with 13 bases between. CDR3 coding DNA: TGTGCCAGCAGCTTGTCGGCAGCGACTAGCACAGATACGCAGTATTTT. It translates to CASSLSAATSTDTQYF. The entire variable domain, with the rest obtained from reference TRBV7-2 and TRBJ2-3, is as follows: GAGVSQSPSNKVTEKGKDVELRCDPISGHTALYWYRQSLGQGLEFLIYFQGNSAPDKSGLPSDRFSAERTGGSVSTLTIQRTQQEDSAVYLCASSLSAATSTDTQYFGPGTRLTVL.

This clonotype has only a few counts. This sequence joins TRBV20-1 and TRBJ2-5; TRBD2 matches at 8 bases. CDR1 and CDR2 (germline): DFQATT, SNEGSKA (reference sequence). Trimming cost V 3 bases and J 4 bases; bases outside gene matches: 4. The CDR3 extends over 13 amino acids. This CDR3 is CSARGSGVETQYF. The CDR3 DNA is TGCAGTGCTAGGGGTAGCGGGGTAGAGACCCAGTACTTC.

The J gene is TRBJ1-5, the V gene TRBV20-1, with D possibly matching TRBD1 (5 bases). The CDR3 consists of 13 residues. Germline V gives CDR1 DFQATT, CDR2 SNEGSKA (reference sequence). The V gene lost 6 bases and the J gene lost 3 bases, with 12 bases spanning the gap. CDR3 amino acids: CSAWGGYNQPQHF. The CDR3 region has the DNA TGCAGTGCCTGGGGCGGCTACAATCAGCCCCAGCATTTT.

The chain has TRBV2 and TRBJ2-1, with TRBD2 identical over 9 bases. The CDR3 has 15 residues. Germline V lookup: CDR1 SNHLY, CDR2 FYNNEI. V shed 4 bases, J shed 7 bases, and the junction held 8 bases outside the gene matches. The CDR3: CASSGGLASLNEQFF. The CDR3 nucleotides read TGTGCCAGCAGTGGCGGACTAGCGAGTTTAAATGAGCAGTTCTTC.

This chain uses TRBV20-1 with TRBJ2-2; a possible D gene is TRBD2 (5 bases). Trimming pared 1 base from V and 3 bases from J, leaving 12 bases between. Germline-derived CDR1 and CDR2 are DFQATT and SNEGSKA (reference sequence). This CDR3 is built from 15 residues. The CDR3, as DNA: TGCAGTGCTAGAGGTTCGAGCGGTGACACCGGGGAGCTGTTTTTT. Amino acids: CSARGSSGDTGELFF.

Only a few counts were recorded for this clonotype. Written as DNA, the CDR3 is TGCGCCAGCAGCCCATATGGAGGGTTGAGGGGGGCCAACGTCCTGACTTTC. Encoded protein: CASSPYGGLRGANVLTF. The genes are TRBV5-1 and TRBJ2-6; D perhaps matches TRBD2 (6 bases). The V gene's germline CDR1 is SGHRS and CDR2 YFSETQ. Between the trimmed V and J ends, which lost 4 bases and 4 bases, there was a span of 18 bases. There are 17 residues in the CDR3.

This clonotype showed up many times. This chain connects TRBV4-1 to TRBJ2-1; 11 bases map to TRBD2. Germline trimming cut 4 bases from V and 10 bases from J; bases unmatched to any gene: 9. The CDR3 loop spans 15 amino acids. Germline CDR1 is MGHRA and CDR2 is YSYEKL. The CDR3 region is CASSLEALAGEEQFF. CDR3 bases: TGCGCCAGCAGCCTAGAGGCACTAGCGGGGGAGGAGCAGTTCTTC.

Regarding this clonotype: Mismatch with germline at one junction end may stem from a read error. The chain has TRBV9 and TRBJ2-3, with 11 positions matching TRBD2. CDR3 size: 16 residues. The germline CDR1 and CDR2 sequences are SGDLS and YYNGEE. The CDR3 region has the DNA TGTCCCAGCAGCGTAGGTAGCGGGGGGGCTGCAGATACGCAGTATTTT. It yields the protein CPSSVGSGGAADTQYF.

The V call is TRBV29-1, the J call TRBJ1-5, with D unresolved. This CDR3 spans 10 amino acids. The germline V gene has CDR1 SQVTM and CDR2 ANQGSEA. Trimming shortened V by 7 bases and J by 4 bases, and 5 bases separated the two germline ends. Here the CDR3 DNA reads TGCAGCGGCTCAAATCAGCCCCAGCATTTT. Amino acids: CSGSNQPQHF.

The chain is built from TRBV5-1 and TRBJ2-5, with TRBD1 identical over 8 bases. This CDR3 is 15 amino acids long. V trimming: 0 bases; J trimming: 4 bases; junction bases outside the gene matches: 5. CDR1 SGHRS and CDR2 YFSETQ come from the germline V gene. CDR3 DNA: TGCGCCAGCAGCTTGGCGGGACAGGATATAGAGACCCAGTACTTC. Translated: CASSLAGQDIETQYF. The whole variable domain, filled in from reference TRBV5-1 and TRBJ2-5, reads KAGVTQTPRYLIKTRGQQVTLSCSPISGHRSVSWYQQTPGQGLQFLFEYFSETQRNKGNFPGRFSGRQFSNSRSEMNVSTLELGDSALYLCASSLAGQDIETQYFGPGTRLLVL.

The chain links TRBV6-2 or TRBV6-3 to TRBJ2-5; TRBD1 is a possible D gene (5 bases). The V gene's germline CDR1 is MNHEY and CDR2 SVGEGT. CDR3 length equals 14 residues. The V end lost 5 bases, the J end lost 1 base, and 11 bases lay between the germline ends. The CDR3 here is CASSDHRSQETQYF. Here the CDR3 DNA reads TGTGCCAGCAGTGATCACAGGTCCCAAGAGACCCAGTACTTC.

This clonotype was detected only a few times. The chain uses TRBV5-1 and TRBJ1-2; D unresolved. This CDR3 region has 15 residues. V was trimmed by 0 bases and J by 4 bases, leaving 13 bases between them. Germline V gives CDR1 SGHRS, CDR2 YFSETQ. In DNA form, the CDR3 reads TGCGCCAGCAGCTTGGTATCGCCGCCTGGCTATGGCTACACCTTC. This codes for CASSLVSPPGYGYTF.

This clonotype was detected many times. The J gene is TRBJ1-4, the V gene TRBV12-3 or TRBV12-4; 7 positions agree with TRBD1. V was pared by 6 bases and J by 7 bases, with 2 bases of the junction left unmatched. The CDR3 contains 12 residues. The CDR3 bases are TGTGCCAGCAGGGGGACAGTTGAAAAACTGTTTTTT. Its translation is CASRGTVEKLFF.

The genes are TRBV3-1 and TRBJ2-7; TRBD2 might be the D (6 bases). CDR1 and CDR2 from the germline V gene are LGHDT and YNNKEL (reference sequence). This CDR3 is 15 amino acids long. Trimming removed 1 base at V and 5 bases at J, with 15 bases between. CDR3 loop: CASSQGGSGFDEQYF. CDR3 DNA: TGTGCCAGCAGCCAAGGTGGTAGCGGATTCGACGAGCAGTACTTC.

The chain links TRBV7-2 to TRBJ2-1; 8 bases align to TRBD2. V shed 2 bases and J 10 bases; nucleotides not matched to a gene: 4. CDR1 and CDR2 (germline): SGHTA, FQGNSA. The CDR3 runs to 13 residues. Here the CDR3 reads CASSLYGGAEQFF. In DNA, the CDR3 is TGTGCCAGCAGCTTATACGGGGGGGCGGAGCAGTTCTTC. Full variable domain (outside the CDR3, taken from reference TRBV7-2 and TRBJ2-1): GAGVSQSPSNKVTEKGKDVELRCDPISGHTALYWYRQSLGQGLEFLIYFQGNSAPDKSGLPSDRFSAERTGGSVSTLTIQRTQQEDSAVYLCASSLYGGAEQFFGPGTRLTVL.

There are a few counts of this clonotype. This chain uses TRBV7-6 with TRBJ1-5, with D unclear. Trimming stripped 5 bases from V and 4 bases from J, with 9 bases between. CDR1 and CDR2 (germline): SGHVS, FNYEAQ. This CDR3 region has 13 residues. As DNA, the CDR3 is TGTGCCAGCAGCCCACGGGTAAATCAGCCCCAGCATTTT. This gives the protein CASSPRVNQPQHF.

This clonotype has ten or more counts. The genes are TRBV10-3 and TRBJ2-7; D is tentatively TRBD1 or TRBD2 (5 bases each). V lost 6 bases and J 0 bases, leaving 15 bases between the germline ends. Germline V gene data show CDR1 as ENHRY and CDR2 as SYGVKD. The CDR3 sequence is 15 residues long. CDR3: CAISGHSAGSYEQYF. The CDR3 DNA sequence: TGTGCCATCAGCGGACACAGCGCGGGCTCCTACGAGCAGTACTTC.

This clonotype showed up many times. The gene calls are TRBV9 and TRBJ2-2; D may be TRBD2 (6 bases). Germline V gene lookup returns CDR1 SGDLS and CDR2 YYNGEE. The CDR3 spans 17 residues. V was shortened by 3 bases and J by 1 base, with 16 bases between the two germline ends. The CDR3 reads CASSGTFGRGNTGELFF. CDR3 in DNA: TGTGCCAGCAGCGGGACTTTTGGGCGGGGGAACACCGGGGAGCTGTTTTTT.

This clonotype was detected many times. The V gene is TRBV7-9, the J gene TRBJ2-5; a possible D gene is TRBD1 (6 bases). The germline V gene has CDR1 SEHNR and CDR2 FQNEAQ (reference sequence). Between the trimmed V and J ends, which lost 3 bases and 3 bases, there was a span of 14 bases. This CDR3 is built from 15 residues. CDR3 sequence (DNA): TGTGCCAGCAGCTTCGGGGCAGGGGTAGAAGAGACCCAGTACTTC. Its translation is CASSFGAGVEETQYF.

In its sample, this clonotype was seen many times. This sequence joins TRBV28 and TRBJ1-6, with D perhaps matching TRBD1 (5 bases). In germline, CDR1 is MDHEN, CDR2 SYDVKM. V lost 6 bases to trimming and J lost 5 bases, with 8 bases between them. This CDR3 is 13 amino acids long. CDR3 sequence reads: CASRQGNNSPLHF. As DNA, the CDR3 is TGTGCCAGCAGGCAGGGTAATAATTCACCCCTCCACTTT.

The gene calls are TRBV27 and TRBJ2-3, with a tentative D call TRBD1 (6 bases). Trimming took 4 bases from V and 2 from J, leaving 13 bases between them. Per the germline V gene, CDR1 is MNHEY and CDR2 is SMNVEV (reference sequence). The length of the CDR3 is 15 residues. CDR3 residues: CASSSQGRPTDTQYF. DNA for the CDR3: TGTGCCAGCAGTTCCCAGGGGCGACCCACAGATACGCAGTATTTT.

This clonotype has a handful of counts. The V call is TRBV19, the J call TRBJ1-2, with a tentative D call TRBD1 (6 bases). The V gene's germline CDR1 is LNHDA and CDR2 SQIVND (reference sequence). The V and J ends lost 0 bases and 1 base respectively, with 9 bases between them. CDR3 length equals 15 residues. This CDR3 is CASSIEGRGNYGYTF. The CDR3 nucleotides read TGTGCCAGTAGTATAGAGGGCAGGGGTAACTATGGCTACACCTTC.

This clonotype was picked up many times. This sequence joins TRBV12-3 or TRBV12-4 and TRBJ1-4; no firm D call. The CDR3 is 14 residues long. The V end lost 5 bases, the J end lost 4 bases, and 11 bases lay between the germline ends. The CDR3 nucleotides read TGTGCCAGCAGTCCTGTTCCCCTTAATGAAAAACTGTTTTTT. It translates to CASSPVPLNEKLFF.

This clonotype was counted at least ten times. V gene TRBV11-2 combines with J gene TRBJ2-1, with a tentative D call TRBD2 (6 bases). CDR1 is SGHAT and CDR2 is FQNNGV in the germline V gene. The CDR3 extends over 14 amino acids. V lost 4 bases and J 2 bases, leaving 9 bases between the germline ends. CDR3 bases: TGTGCCAGCAGCTACTCGGGGGCCTACAATGAGCAGTTCTTC. It is translated as CASSYSGAYNEQFF.

This clonotype was picked up many times. The gene calls are TRBV19 and TRBJ1-6; a possible D gene is TRBD1 (5 bases). CDR1 and CDR2 (germline): LNHDA, SQIVND (reference sequence). There are 14 residues in the CDR3. V gave up 2 bases and J gave up 7 bases, with 9 bases separating them. CDR3 region: CASSIIQANSPLHF. The CDR3 DNA sequence: TGTGCCAGTAGTATAATACAGGCGAATTCACCCCTCCACTTT.

The chain has TRBV6-6 and TRBJ2-5; 10 bases are shared with TRBD2. The CDR3 consists of 16 residues. The germline V gene has CDR1 MNHNY and CDR2 SVGAGI (reference sequence). V dropped 4 bases and J dropped 1; count of bases not matched to a gene: 6. The CDR3 nucleotides read TGTGCCAGCAGTTCCAACCTAGCGGGGGTCCAAGAGACCCAGTACTTC. This sequence encodes CASSSNLAGVQETQYF.

This clonotype was seen a few times. The V and J genes are TRBV24-1 and TRBJ2-1; D remains unclear. From germline, CDR1 is KGHDR and CDR2 SFDVKD. The CDR3 has 12 amino acids. V lost 5 bases, J lost 14 bases, and 15 bases lay in between. The chain's CDR3 is CATSAPLGRKFF. The CDR3 nucleotides read TGTGCCACCAGTGCCCCATTAGGTCGAAAGTTCTTC.

For the CDR3, the DNA is TGTGCCAGCAGCACCGGGACAGGGAATCCTGAAGCTTTCTTT. Translated: CASSTGTGNPEAFF. V is TRBV13 and J is TRBJ1-1; 9 bases match TRBD1. The CDR3 contains 14 residues. V lost 5 bases to trimming and J lost 6 bases; unmatched junction nucleotides: 7. In germline, CDR1 is PRHDT, CDR2 FYEKMQ (reference sequence). Using reference TRBV13 and TRBJ1-1 for the parts outside the CDR3, the full variable domain is AAGVIQSPRHLIKEKRETATLKCYPIPRHDTVYWYQQGPGQDPQFLISFYEKMQSDKGSIPDRFSAQQFSDYHSELNMSSLELGDSALYFCASSTGTGNPEAFFGQGTRLTVV.